The 6 T cell receptor beta chains in this list originate from one sample, sequenced in a study of blood T cells in healthy people across ages. Combining a sample-barcoded 5' primer with a J-beta primer mix, a second PCR ran for roughly 6 to 12 cycles. TCRdb called the 5' RACE reads again in MiXCR, with one record for every CDR3 protein. The table includes 1.5 million to 1.8 million distinct CDR3 sequences, approximately 43% detected once. The specimen was blood. The receptors here all came from a woman in her late teens or twenties in good health.

The rearrangement uses TRBV5-1 and TRBJ1-1; D is ambiguous. CDR3 length equals 15 residues. The V and J ends lost 0 bases and 1 base respectively, with 10 bases between them. In germline, CDR1 is SGHRS, CDR2 YFSETQ. For the CDR3, the DNA is TGCGCCAGCAGCTTGGATGCGGCCGGGAACACTGAAGCTTTCTTT. Encoded protein: CASSLDAAGNTEAFF.

The table lists this clonotype with a few counts. The rearrangement uses TRBV30 and TRBJ2-7, with D possibly TRBD1 on 6 matching bases. Germline lookup yields CDR1 GTSNPN and CDR2 SVGIG (reference sequence). With 4 bases removed from V and 2 bases from J, the gap between germline ends came to 12 bases. CDR3 size: 13 residues. The CDR3 DNA follows: TGTGCCTGGAACAGGGAGAGCCCCTACGAGCAGTACTTC. Its protein product is CAWNRESPYEQYF. The entire variable domain, with the rest obtained from reference TRBV30 and TRBJ2-7, is as follows: SQTIHQWPATLVQPVGSPLSLECTVEGTSNPNLYWYRQAAGRGLQLLFYSVGIGQISSEVPQNLSASRPQDRQFILSSKKLLLSDSGFYLCAWNRESPYEQYFGPGTRLTVT.

CDR3 loop: CASSHPGQGVIGTEAFF. As DNA, the CDR3 is TGCGCCAGCAGCCACCCGGGACAGGGAGTTATAGGGACTGAAGCTTTCTTT. The chain has TRBV5-1 and TRBJ1-1, with 9 bases fitting TRBD1. The V gene end was trimmed by 4 bases and the J gene end by 5 bases; junction bases not matched to a gene: 15. The germline CDR1 and CDR2 sequences are SGHRS and YFSETQ. This CDR3 contains 17 residues.

The chain has TRBV27 and TRBJ2-7; tentatively, D is TRBD1 (7 bases). CDR1 and CDR2 (germline): MNHEY, SMNVEV (reference sequence). The germline V and J ends were trimmed by 2 bases and 4 bases, with 12 bases remaining between them. This CDR3 region has 14 residues. CDR3 in amino acids: CASSLNRGGYEQYF. The CDR3 DNA is TGTGCCAGCAGTTTAAACAGGGGAGGATACGAGCAGTACTTC.

V and J are TRBV20-1 and TRBJ2-3, with D unclear. Germline V CDR1 and CDR2: DFQATT, SNEGSKA (reference sequence). Trimming shortened V by 0 bases and J by 2 bases, and 12 bases separated the two germline ends. The CDR3 has 15 amino acids. The CDR3 DNA reads TGCAGTGCTAGAGATCGCCAGATCCCCACAGATACGCAGTATTTT. It is translated as CSARDRQIPTDTQYF.

The chain uses TRBV11-2 and TRBJ2-5, with 11 bases that match TRBD1. Germline V gene data show CDR1 as SGHAT and CDR2 as FQNNGV. The CDR3 length is 14 residues. Losses at the gene ends were 3 bases for V and 5 bases for J; bases not matched to a gene: 2. The CDR3 bases are TGTGCCAGCAGCTTGGACAGGGGGCCGGAGACCCAGTACTTC. Protein sequence: CASSLDRGPETQYF.